The text below deals with one TCR beta chain. TCRdb called the RT-PCR reads again in MiXCR, with one record for every CDR3 protein. The sample yields about a million distinct CDR3 sequences, roughly 18% seen once. This sample is drawn from a study of patients and donors after allogeneic stem cell transplantation. The material sequenced was blood, either unsorted or a sorted T cell fraction (not recorded which). The origin of this receptor is a human donor who was either an allogeneic HSCT recipient or a stem cell or donor lymphocyte infusion donor (not recorded which). It is not recorded whose cells these are; they may come from a transplant donor.

The DNA of the CDR3 is TGTGCCTGGGAAGAAACTGAAGCTTTCTTT. The encoded protein is CAWEETEAFF. This rearrangement joins TRBV30 to TRBJ1-1; D is unresolved. The V gene's germline CDR1 is GTSNPN and CDR2 SVGIG (reference sequence). CDR3 size: 10 residues. V dropped 5 bases and J dropped 5 bases, with 6 bases sitting between them.